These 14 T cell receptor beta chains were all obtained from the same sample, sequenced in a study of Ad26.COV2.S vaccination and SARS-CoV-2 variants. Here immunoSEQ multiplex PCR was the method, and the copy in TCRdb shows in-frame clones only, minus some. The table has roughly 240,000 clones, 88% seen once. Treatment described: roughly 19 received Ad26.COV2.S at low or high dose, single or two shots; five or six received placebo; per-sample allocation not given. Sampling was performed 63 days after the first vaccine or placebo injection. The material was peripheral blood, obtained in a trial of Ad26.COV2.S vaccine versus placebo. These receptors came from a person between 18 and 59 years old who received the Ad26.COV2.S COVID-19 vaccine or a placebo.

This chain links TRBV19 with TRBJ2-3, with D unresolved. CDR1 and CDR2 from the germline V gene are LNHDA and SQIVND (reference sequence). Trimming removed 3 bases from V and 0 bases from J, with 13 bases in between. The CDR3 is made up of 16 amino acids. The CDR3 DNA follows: TGTGCCAGTAGTATGTTCGGCCGATCTAGCACAGATACGCAGTATTTT. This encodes CASSMFGRSSTDTQYF.

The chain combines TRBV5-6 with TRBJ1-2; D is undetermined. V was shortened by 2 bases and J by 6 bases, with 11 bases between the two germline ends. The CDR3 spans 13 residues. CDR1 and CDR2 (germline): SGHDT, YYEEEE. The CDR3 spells CASSFAGRDGYTF. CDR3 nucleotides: TGTGCCAGCAGCTTCGCCGGGCGGGATGGCTACACCTTC. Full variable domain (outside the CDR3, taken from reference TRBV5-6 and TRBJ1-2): DAGVTQSPTHLIKTRGQQVTLRCSPKSGHDTVSWYQQALGQGPQFIFQYYEEEERQRGNFPDRFSGHQFPNYSSELNVNALLLGDSALYLCASSFAGRDGYTFGSGTRLTVV.

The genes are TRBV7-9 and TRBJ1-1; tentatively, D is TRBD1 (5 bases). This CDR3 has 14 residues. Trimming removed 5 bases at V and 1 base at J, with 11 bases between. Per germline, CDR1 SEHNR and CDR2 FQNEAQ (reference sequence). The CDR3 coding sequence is TGTGCCAGCAGCCAACAGGCCAGGAACACTGAAGCTTTCTTT. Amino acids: CASSQQARNTEAFF.

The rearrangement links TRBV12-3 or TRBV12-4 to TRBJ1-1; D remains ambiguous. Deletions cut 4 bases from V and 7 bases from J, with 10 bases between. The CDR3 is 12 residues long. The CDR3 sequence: CASSYAAIEAFF. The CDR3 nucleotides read TGTGCCAGCAGTTATGCGGCAATTGAAGCTTTCTTT.

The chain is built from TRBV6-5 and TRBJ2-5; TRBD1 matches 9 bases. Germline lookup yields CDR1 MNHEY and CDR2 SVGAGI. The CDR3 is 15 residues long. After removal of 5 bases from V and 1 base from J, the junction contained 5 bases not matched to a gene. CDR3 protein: CASSLAQGAQETQYF. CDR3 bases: TGTGCCAGCAGTCTGGCACAGGGGGCCCAAGAGACCCAGTACTTC.

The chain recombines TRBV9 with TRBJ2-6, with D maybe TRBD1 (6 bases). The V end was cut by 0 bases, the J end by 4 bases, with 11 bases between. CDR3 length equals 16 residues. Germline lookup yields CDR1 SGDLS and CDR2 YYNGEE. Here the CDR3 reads CASSVVGGAGANVLTF. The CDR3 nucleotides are TGTGCCAGCAGCGTAGTTGGGGGCGCAGGGGCCAACGTCCTGACTTTC.

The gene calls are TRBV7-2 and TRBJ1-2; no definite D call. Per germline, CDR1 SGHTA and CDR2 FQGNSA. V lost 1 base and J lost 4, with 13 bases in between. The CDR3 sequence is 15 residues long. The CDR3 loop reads CASSLGQSRTYGYTF. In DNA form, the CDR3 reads TGTGCCAGCAGCTTAGGCCAGAGTAGGACCTATGGCTACACCTTC.

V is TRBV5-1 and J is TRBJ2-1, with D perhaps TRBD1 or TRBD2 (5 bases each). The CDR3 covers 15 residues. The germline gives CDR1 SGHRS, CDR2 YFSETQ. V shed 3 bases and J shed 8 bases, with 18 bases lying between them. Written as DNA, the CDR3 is TGCGCCAGCAGCTCGATAGGGACCTTGGGCGATGAGCAGTTCTTC. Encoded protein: CASSSIGTLGDEQFF.

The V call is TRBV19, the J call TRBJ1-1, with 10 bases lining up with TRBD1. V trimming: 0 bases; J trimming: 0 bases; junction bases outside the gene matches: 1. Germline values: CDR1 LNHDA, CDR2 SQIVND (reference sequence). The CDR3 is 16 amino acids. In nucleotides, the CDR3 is TGTGCCAGTAGTATAGAAGGGACAGGGGTGAACACTGAAGCTTTCTTT. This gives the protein CASSIEGTGVNTEAFF.

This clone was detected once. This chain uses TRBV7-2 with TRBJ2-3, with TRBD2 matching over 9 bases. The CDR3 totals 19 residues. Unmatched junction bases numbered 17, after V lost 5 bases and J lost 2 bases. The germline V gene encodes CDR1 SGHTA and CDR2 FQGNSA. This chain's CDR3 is CASSPGRGIAGALTDTQYF. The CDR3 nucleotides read TGTGCCAGCAGCCCCGGGAGGGGTATAGCGGGGGCCCTCACAGATACGCAGTATTTT. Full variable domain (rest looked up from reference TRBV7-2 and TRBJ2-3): GAGVSQSPSNKVTEKGKDVELRCDPISGHTALYWYRQSLGQGLEFLIYFQGNSAPDKSGLPSDRFSAERTGGSVSTLTIQRTQQEDSAVYLCASSPGRGIAGALTDTQYFGPGTRLTVL.

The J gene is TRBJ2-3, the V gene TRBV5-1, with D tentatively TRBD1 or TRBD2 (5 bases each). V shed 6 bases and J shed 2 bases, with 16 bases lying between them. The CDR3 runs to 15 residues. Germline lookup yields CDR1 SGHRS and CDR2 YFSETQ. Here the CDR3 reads CASTRDLTTTDTQYF. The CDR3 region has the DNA TGCGCCAGCACCCGGGACCTAACTACCACAGATACGCAGTATTTT.

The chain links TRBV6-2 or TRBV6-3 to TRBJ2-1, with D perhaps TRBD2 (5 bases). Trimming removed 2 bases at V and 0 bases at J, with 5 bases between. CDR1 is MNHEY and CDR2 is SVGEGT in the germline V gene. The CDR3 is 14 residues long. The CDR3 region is CASSYGSSYNEQFF. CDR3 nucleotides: TGTGCCAGCAGTTACGGGAGCTCCTACAATGAGCAGTTCTTC.

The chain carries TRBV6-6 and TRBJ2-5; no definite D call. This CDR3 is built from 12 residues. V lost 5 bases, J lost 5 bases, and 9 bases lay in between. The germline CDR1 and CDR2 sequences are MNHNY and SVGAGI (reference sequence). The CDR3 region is CASSNRWETQYF. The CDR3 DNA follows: TGTGCCAGCAGTAACCGGTGGGAGACCCAGTACTTC.

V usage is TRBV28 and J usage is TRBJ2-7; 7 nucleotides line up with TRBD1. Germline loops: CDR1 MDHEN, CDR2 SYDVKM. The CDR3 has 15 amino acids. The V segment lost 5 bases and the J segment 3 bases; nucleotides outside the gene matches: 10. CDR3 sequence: CASSPSGTVRYEQYF. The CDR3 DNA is TGTGCCAGCAGTCCTTCCGGGACAGTACGCTACGAGCAGTACTTC. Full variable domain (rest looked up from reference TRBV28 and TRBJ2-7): DVKVTQSSRYLVKRTGEKVFLECVQDMDHENMFWYRQDPGLGLRLIYFSYDVKMKEKGDIPEGYSVSREKKERFSLILESASTNQTSMYLCASSPSGTVRYEQYFGPGTRLTVT.